The 11 T cell receptor beta chains presented below share a single source sample, sequenced in a study of neurological immune-mediated disorders. MiXCR, applied by TCRdb to the 5' RACE reads, yields one record per CDR3 protein. The sample consists of approximately 90,000 distinct CDR3 sequences, 3.5% of them appearing once. The material sequenced was PBMCs. Source of these receptors: a woman aged 18-29 years with multiple sclerosis.

This clonotype was recorded many times. V gene TRBV7-6 combines with J gene TRBJ1-2, with D possibly being TRBD1 (5 bases). V was shortened by 2 bases and J by 8 bases, with 18 bases between the two germline ends. This CDR3 has 15 residues. Germline V gene data show CDR1 as SGHVS and CDR2 as FNYEAQ. CDR3 protein: CASSLNSDGTSGYTF. The CDR3 nucleotides read TGTGCCAGCAGCTTAAATTCCGACGGGACTAGCGGCTACACCTTC.

Many counts were recorded for this clonotype. This chain links TRBV2 with TRBJ1-2, with D tentatively TRBD1 (5 bases). In germline, CDR1 is SNHLY, CDR2 FYNNEI. The CDR3 is 13 residues long. Trimming took off 7 bases at V and 3 bases at J, with 12 bases between the two ends. Here the CDR3 reads CASTIQGDYGYTF. The CDR3 nucleotides are TGTGCCAGCACCATCCAGGGTGACTATGGCTACACCTTC.

The table lists this clonotype with many counts. This chain joins TRBV6-5 and TRBJ1-1; D gene unclear. The CDR3 contains 12 residues. Germline loops: CDR1 MNHEY, CDR2 SVGAGI. With 4 bases removed from V and 7 bases from J, the gap between germline ends came to 10 bases. The CDR3 DNA reads as TGTGCCAGCAGTTCAACGACACTTGAAGCTTTCTTT. Its protein is CASSSTTLEAFF.

This clonotype was observed a handful of times. The chain uses TRBV6-1 and TRBJ1-5; 11 bases fit TRBD1. V lost 4 bases to trimming and J lost 7 bases; unmatched junction nucleotides: 6. The CDR3 is 15 residues long. Germline V gene data show CDR1 as MNHNS and CDR2 as SASEGT. The CDR3 protein is CASSGDRGAGQPQHF. The CDR3 DNA is TGTGCCAGCAGTGGGGACAGGGGGGCCGGACAGCCCCAGCATTTT.

The table lists this clonotype with many counts. The rearrangement links TRBV18 to TRBJ2-7, with 8 bases matching TRBD1. The junction had 3 bases not matched to a gene; V was cut back by 2 bases and J by 0 bases. Germline CDR1 KGHSH, CDR2 LQKENI. The CDR3 extends over 15 amino acids. The CDR3, as DNA: TGTGCCAGCTCACCAGTTGGACAGGGCTCCTACGAGCAGTACTTC. This translates into CASSPVGQGSYEQYF.

This clonotype occurred many times. The J gene is TRBJ2-7, the V gene TRBV7-2; D gene unclear. The CDR3 covers 14 residues. Germline V lookup: CDR1 SGHTA, CDR2 FQGNSA. V lost 5 bases and J 3 bases, leaving 14 bases between the germline ends. CDR3 sequence: CASSPDWHHYEQYF. CDR3 nucleotide sequence: TGTGCCAGCAGCCCCGACTGGCATCACTACGAGCAGTACTTC.

In this sample, this clonotype turned up many times. The chain combines TRBV5-1 with TRBJ2-6, with TRBD2 identical over 7 bases. Germline V gives CDR1 SGHRS, CDR2 YFSETQ. CDR3 length: 16 amino acids. V gave up 4 bases and J gave up 2 bases; unmatched junction bases: 6. CDR3 bases: TGCGCCAGCAGCCCTTGGGGAGGGACTGGGGCCAACGTCCTGACTTTC. This gives the protein CASSPWGGTGANVLTF.

This clonotype occurred a few times. One base away lies a much larger clone, so this may be a sequencing read error. This rearrangement joins TRBV7-3 to TRBJ2-2; D is possibly TRBD1 (6 bases). This CDR3 spans 16 amino acids. Germline lookup yields CDR1 SGHTA and CDR2 FQGTGA. Deletions cut 4 bases from V and 6 bases from J, with 18 bases between. For the CDR3, the DNA is TGTGCCAGCAGCTCCTCGCCGAGGGGGTGCGCCGGGGAGCTGTTTTTT. This translates into CASSSSPRGCAGELFF.

This clonotype occurred many times. V and J are TRBV5-1 and TRBJ2-7, with D tentatively TRBD1 (6 bases). The CDR3 is made up of 14 amino acids. Germline CDR1 and CDR2: SGHRS and YFSETQ. Between the trimmed V and J ends, which lost 4 bases and 6 bases, there was a span of 17 bases. The CDR3 loop reads CASSLEQGRSEQYF. The CDR3 DNA reads TGCGCCAGCAGCCTCGAACAGGGACGGAGCGAGCAGTACTTC.

This clonotype was detected many times. This rearrangement joins TRBV5-1 to TRBJ2-1; D gene uncertain. V lost 1 base and J lost 6, with 8 bases in between. The CDR3 sequence is 13 residues long. Germline assignment: CDR1 SGHRS and CDR2 YFSETQ. CDR3 sequence: CASSLPGFNEQFF. DNA for the CDR3: TGCGCCAGCAGCTTGCCAGGATTCAATGAGCAGTTCTTC.

This clonotype was counted many times. The CDR3 coding sequence is TGTGCCATCAAGGAGAGTAACCAAGAGACCCAGTACTTC. It encodes CAIKESNQETQYF. The chain combines TRBV10-3 with TRBJ2-5, with D uncertain. Trimming removed 7 bases from V and 0 bases from J, with 9 bases in between. Germline values: CDR1 ENHRY, CDR2 SYGVKD. This CDR3 contains 13 residues.